These T cell receptor beta chains were read from a single sample in a study of PD-L1 blockade in urothelial cancer. Assay used: immunoSEQ multiplex PCR; TCRdb lists only in-frame clones, some missing. The sample has more than 75,000 clones; roughly 84% are singletons. The specimen comprised PBMCs, sampled around atezolizumab (anti-PD-L1) treatment. The receptors derive from a man aged 55 to 70 with urothelial cancer. Both conserved end residues are part of each CDR3. Each record gives: clone size, D gene, J gene, V gene, CDR3 length, CDR3 protein, CDR3 DNA. D genes are given only for firm matches. Not all rows give a size; the values are once, few, many and, for expanded clones, a class.

abundance: NA
d_gene: NA
j_gene: TRBJ1-4
v_gene: TRBV2
len: 14
CDR3aa: CASSVGAGLEKLFF
CDR3nt: TGTGCCAGCAGTGTGGGTGCAGGTCTAGAAAAACTGTTTTTT

abundance: NA
d_gene: TRBD1
j_gene: TRBJ1-2
v_gene: TRBV30
len: 12
CDR3aa: CAWSVTGQGYTF
CDR3nt: TGTGCCTGGAGTGTAACGGGACAGGGCTACACCTTC

abundance: NA
d_gene: TRBD2
j_gene: TRBJ2-3
v_gene: TRBV13
len: 17
CDR3aa: CASSMMGLTHSTDTQYF
CDR3nt: TGTGCCAGCAGCATGATGGGACTAACCCATAGCACAGATACGCAGTATTTT

abundance: NA
d_gene: TRBD1
j_gene: TRBJ1-4
v_gene: TRBV7-9
len: 17
CDR3aa: CASSTRESDRGNEKLFF
CDR3nt: TGTGCCAGCAGCACACGTGAATCAGACAGGGGAAATGAAAAACTGTTTTTT

abundance: NA
d_gene: TRBD1
j_gene: TRBJ1-1
v_gene: TRBV28
len: 15
CDR3aa: CASSLSMGQVMEAFF
CDR3nt: TGTGCCAGCAGTTTATCCATGGGACAGGTAATGGAAGCTTTCTTT

abundance: NA
d_gene: TRBD1
j_gene: TRBJ1-1
v_gene: TRBV7-3
len: 15
CDR3aa: CASSLIAGGNTEAFF
CDR3nt: TGTGCCAGCAGCTTAATCGCAGGGGGAAACACTGAAGCTTTCTTT

abundance: few
d_gene: NA
j_gene: TRBJ2-5
v_gene: TRBV5-6
len: 14
CDR3aa: CASSSAHRFETQYF
CDR3nt: TGTGCCAGCAGCTCGGCCCACAGGTTCGAGACCCAGTACTTC

abundance: NA
d_gene: TRBD1
j_gene: TRBJ2-7
v_gene: TRBV4-3
len: 17
CDR3aa: CASSQDPQGARTYEQYF
CDR3nt: TGCGCCAGCAGCCAAGATCCCCAGGGGGCCAGGACCTACGAGCAGTACTTC

abundance: NA
d_gene: TRBD2
j_gene: TRBJ2-4
v_gene: TRBV27
len: 14
CDR3aa: CASSLRETKNIQYF
CDR3nt: TGTGCCAGCAGTTTGCGGGAGACCAAAAACATTCAGTACTTC

abundance: NA
d_gene: TRBD1
j_gene: TRBJ1-3
v_gene: TRBV28
len: 14
CDR3aa: CASNPGQGRNTIYF
CDR3nt: TGTGCCAGCAATCCGGGACAGGGTAGAAACACCATATATTTT

abundance: NA
d_gene: NA
j_gene: TRBJ2-3
v_gene: TRBV21-1
len: 15
CDR3aa: CASSKGPGLTDTQYF
CDR3nt: TGTGCCAGCAGCAAAGGCCCAGGGTTAACAGATACGCAGTATTTT

abundance: few
d_gene: NA
j_gene: TRBJ1-5
v_gene: TRBV19
len: 13
CDR3aa: CASIGRNNQPQHF
CDR3nt: TGTGCCAGTATTGGGCGAAACAATCAGCCCCAGCATTTT

abundance: NA
d_gene: TRBD2
j_gene: TRBJ2-1
v_gene: TRBV7-2
len: 16
CDR3aa: CASSLVRWEGKNEQFF
CDR3nt: TGTGCCAGCAGCTTAGTTAGGTGGGAGGGAAAGAATGAGCAGTTCTTC

abundance: NA
d_gene: NA
j_gene: TRBJ1-3
v_gene: TRBV9
len: 16
CDR3aa: CASSARPGFSGNTIYF
CDR3nt: TGTGCCAGCAGCGCCCGGCCGGGGTTCTCTGGAAACACCATATATTTT

abundance: few
d_gene: NA
j_gene: TRBJ1-6
v_gene: TRBV4-1
len: 15
CDR3aa: CASSRGVGDNSPLHF
CDR3nt: TGCGCCAGCAGCCGTGGGGTCGGGGATAATTCACCCCTCCACTTT

abundance: NA
d_gene: TRBD1
j_gene: TRBJ2-5
v_gene: TRBV15
len: 15
CDR3aa: CATSRERTGRETQYF
CDR3nt: TGTGCCACCAGCAGAGAGAGGACAGGACGGGAGACCCAGTACTTC

abundance: NA
d_gene: TRBD1
j_gene: TRBJ2-5
v_gene: TRBV11-2
len: 13
CDR3aa: CASSRDRMETQYF
CDR3nt: TGTGCCAGCAGTCGGGACAGGATGGAGACCCAGTACTTC

abundance: NA
d_gene: NA
j_gene: TRBJ2-5
v_gene: TRBV2
len: 14
CDR3aa: CASSDEGVRETQYF
CDR3nt: TGTGCCAGCAGTGACGAGGGGGTCCGGGAGACCCAGTACTTC

abundance: NA
d_gene: TRBD2
j_gene: TRBJ2-1
v_gene: TRBV7-3
len: 18
CDR3aa: CASSPRTSGGLSYNEQFF
CDR3nt: TGTGCCAGCAGCCCGAGGACTAGCGGGGGGCTCTCCTACAATGAGCAGTTCTTC

abundance: NA
d_gene: NA
j_gene: TRBJ2-3
v_gene: TRBV5-6
len: 15
CDR3aa: CASSLSGPSTDTQYF
CDR3nt: TGTGCCAGCAGCCTCAGCGGGCCCAGCACAGATACGCAGTATTTT

abundance: NA
d_gene: TRBD1
j_gene: TRBJ2-1
v_gene: TRBV28
len: 16
CDR3aa: CASSLLSQGARNEQFF
CDR3nt: TGTGCCAGCAGTCTCTTGTCCCAGGGGGCCCGGAATGAGCAGTTCTTC

abundance: NA
d_gene: TRBD1
j_gene: TRBJ1-5
v_gene: TRBV7-6
len: 16
CDR3aa: CASSPGTGYSNQPQHF
CDR3nt: TGTGCCAGCAGCCCCGGGACAGGCTATAGCAATCAGCCCCAGCATTTT

abundance: NA
d_gene: NA
j_gene: TRBJ2-1
v_gene: TRBV7-6
len: 17
CDR3aa: CASSLAEAYMGINEQFF
CDR3nt: TGTGCCAGCAGCTTAGCGGAGGCCTATATGGGAATCAATGAGCAGTTCTTC

abundance: once
d_gene: TRBD1
j_gene: TRBJ1-2
v_gene: TRBV7-2
len: 13
CDR3aa: CASSLEDRRGYTF
CDR3nt: TGTGCCAGCAGCTTAGAGGACAGGCGTGGCTACACCTTC

abundance: NA
d_gene: TRBD2
j_gene: TRBJ2-3
v_gene: TRBV4-3
len: 16
CDR3aa: CASSQESGIRTDTQYF
CDR3nt: TGCGCCAGCAGCCAAGAGAGCGGGATACGAACAGATACGCAGTATTTT

abundance: NA
d_gene: NA
j_gene: TRBJ2-7
v_gene: TRBV6-5
len: 13
CDR3aa: CASRDTSSYEQYF
CDR3nt: TGTGCCAGCAGGGACACAAGCTCCTACGAGCAGTACTTC

abundance: NA
d_gene: TRBD1
j_gene: TRBJ1-4
v_gene: TRBV11-2
len: 16
CDR3aa: CASSKGTGGSNEKLFF
CDR3nt: TGTGCCAGCAGCAAAGGGACAGGGGGATCTAATGAAAAACTGTTTTTT

abundance: NA
d_gene: TRBD2
j_gene: TRBJ2-1
v_gene: TRBV7-2
len: 16
CDR3aa: CASSTPSGSRPNEQFF
CDR3nt: TGTGCCAGCAGCACACCTAGCGGTTCCCGGCCCAATGAGCAGTTCTTC

abundance: NA
d_gene: NA
j_gene: TRBJ2-5
v_gene: TRBV5-4
len: 16
CDR3aa: CASSLDQSAGRKTQYF
CDR3nt: TGTGCCAGCAGCTTGGATCAGTCGGCAGGTCGAAAGACCCAGTACTTC

abundance: NA
d_gene: NA
j_gene: TRBJ2-2
v_gene: TRBV5-1
len: 16
CDR3aa: CASSFGTMGITGELFF
CDR3nt: TGCGCCAGCAGCTTCGGGACAATGGGTATTACCGGGGAGCTGTTTTTT

abundance: NA
d_gene: TRBD1
j_gene: TRBJ2-3
v_gene: TRBV19
len: 15
CDR3aa: CASSNRGLSTDTQYF
CDR3nt: TGTGCCAGTAGTAACAGGGGGCTTAGCACAGATACGCAGTATTTT

abundance: NA
d_gene: TRBD1
j_gene: TRBJ2-5
v_gene: TRBV5-1
len: 14
CDR3aa: CASSLARGLETQYF
CDR3nt: TGCGCCAGCAGCTTGGCCAGGGGGCTAGAGACCCAGTACTTC

abundance: once
d_gene: TRBD1
j_gene: TRBJ2-6
v_gene: TRBV25-1
len: 18
CDR3aa: CASSVPRTGNDGANVLTF
CDR3nt: TGTGCCAGCAGTGTCCCCCGGACAGGGAATGATGGGGCCAACGTCCTGACTTTC

abundance: NA
d_gene: TRBD1
j_gene: TRBJ1-1
v_gene: TRBV5-1
len: 15
CDR3aa: CASSPRTGGGTEAFF
CDR3nt: TGCGCCAGCAGCCCGAGAACAGGGGGCGGCACTGAAGCTTTCTTT

abundance: NA
d_gene: NA
j_gene: TRBJ2-3
v_gene: TRBV9
len: 14
CDR3aa: CASSEPGLRNTQYF
CDR3nt: TGTGCCAGCAGCGAGCCGGGACTCCGGAATACGCAGTATTTT

abundance: NA
d_gene: NA
j_gene: TRBJ2-5
v_gene: TRBV5-1
len: 15
CDR3aa: CASSSRGLNLETQYF
CDR3nt: TGCGCCAGCAGCAGTAGAGGGTTGAACTTAGAGACCCAGTACTTC

abundance: once
d_gene: TRBD1
j_gene: TRBJ1-5
v_gene: TRBV5-1
len: 15
CDR3aa: CASSPGTGGNQPQHF
CDR3nt: TGCGCCAGCAGCCCCGGGACAGGGGGCAATCAGCCCCAGCATTTT

abundance: NA
d_gene: TRBD1
j_gene: TRBJ1-1
v_gene: TRBV4-3
len: 20
CDR3aa: CASSQEMGWAGGHGSTEAFF
CDR3nt: TGCGCCAGCAGCCAAGAGATGGGCTGGGCAGGGGGCCATGGGAGCACTGAAGCTTTCTTT

abundance: NA
d_gene: TRBD2
j_gene: TRBJ2-7
v_gene: TRBV7-6
len: 19
CDR3aa: CASNNGGRIGLAGGNEQYF
CDR3nt: TGTGCCAGCAACAATGGGGGGAGGATTGGACTAGCGGGAGGAAACGAGCAGTACTTC

abundance: NA
d_gene: TRBD1
j_gene: TRBJ2-7
v_gene: TRBV28
len: 15
CDR3aa: CASSRGEQGTAEQYF
CDR3nt: TGTGCCAGCAGTCGAGGAGAACAGGGGACGGCCGAGCAGTACTTC

abundance: NA
d_gene: TRBD1
j_gene: TRBJ1-1
v_gene: TRBV9
len: 16
CDR3aa: CASSALTGAVSTEAFF
CDR3nt: TGTGCCAGCAGCGCCCTCACAGGGGCAGTAAGCACTGAAGCTTTCTTT

abundance: NA
d_gene: NA
j_gene: TRBJ2-7
v_gene: TRBV5-1
len: 14
CDR3aa: CASSLAEQNYEQYF
CDR3nt: TGCGCCAGCAGCTTGGCCGAACAGAACTACGAGCAGTACTTC

abundance: few
d_gene: NA
j_gene: TRBJ2-5
v_gene: TRBV28
len: 14
CDR3aa: CASSFGGPGETQYF
CDR3nt: TGTGCCAGCAGCTTTGGAGGGCCAGGGGAGACCCAGTACTTC

abundance: NA
d_gene: TRBD1
j_gene: TRBJ1-2
v_gene: TRBV19
len: 13
CDR3aa: CASSRDRGYGYTF
CDR3nt: TGTGCCAGTAGCCGGGACAGGGGCTATGGCTACACCTTC